The 32 T cell receptor beta chains below all came from one sample that was sequenced in a study of molecular identifiers for immune sequencing clone quantification. MiXCR was run by TCRdb on the PCR reads, yielding one entry per CDR3 protein. Of about 100,000 distinct CDR3 sequences listed, under 25% are singletons. Sequenced material: naive CD8+ T cells from blood, with Jurkat cell RNA spiked in. Subset in this sample: FACS-sorted CD8+CD4-CCR7+CD45RA+ naive T cells. These receptors were collected from a human donor in good health. Some libraries in this study had Jurkat cell RNA spiked in.

With respect to this clonotype: It may be a read error: a sequence one base away is much more abundant. The chain links TRBV5-5 to TRBJ1-1; no reliable D call. The CDR3 has 13 residues. The ends were cut back, 3 bases at V and 6 bases at J, with 12 bases in the middle. CDR1 SGHKS and CDR2 YYEKEE come from the germline V gene (reference sequence). In DNA, the CDR3 is TGTGCCAGCAGCTACCACTTGGACGCTGAAGCTTTCTTT. Translation gives CASSYHLDAEAFF.

This clonotype was detected a few times. The chain links TRBV14 to TRBJ2-1; no clear D gene. The V gene's germline CDR1 is SGHDN and CDR2 FVKESK. V gave up 4 bases and J gave up 6 bases, with 10 bases separating them. The CDR3 length is 13 residues. The CDR3 region is CASSPIGVNEQFF. The CDR3 DNA is TGTGCCAGCAGCCCTATTGGAGTCAATGAGCAGTTCTTC. Filled out from reference TRBV14 and TRBJ2-1, the complete variable domain reads EAGVTQFPSHSVIEKGQTVTLRCDPISGHDNLYWYRRVMGKEIKFLLHFVKESKQDESGMPNNRFLAERTGGTYSTLKVQPAELEDSGVYFCASSPIGVNEQFFGPGTRLTVL.

This clonotype was recorded at least ten times. The chain has TRBV7-2 and TRBJ2-3; D is ambiguous. Germline V gives CDR1 SGHTA, CDR2 FQGNSA. With 2 bases removed from V and 6 bases from J, the gap between germline ends came to 6 bases. CDR3 length equals 12 residues. CDR3 in amino acids: CASSLPWDTQYF. As DNA, the CDR3 is TGTGCCAGCAGCTTACCCTGGGATACGCAGTATTTT.

This clonotype turned up a few times. The chain employs TRBV7-9 and TRBJ2-7, with D uncertain. Trimming cost V 7 bases and J 0 bases, with 13 bases left between them. This CDR3 is 14 amino acids long. Germline V gene data show CDR1 as SEHNR and CDR2 as FQNEAQ (reference sequence). The CDR3, as DNA: TGTGCCAGCACCCAAGTCGGATTCTCCTACGAGCAGTACTTC. Residues: CASTQVGFSYEQYF.

This clonotype was observed a few times. The J gene is TRBJ1-1, the V gene TRBV20-1; D remains unclear. The CDR3 covers 17 residues. With 4 bases removed from V and 0 bases from J, the gap between germline ends came to 21 bases. Germline V gene lookup returns CDR1 DFQATT and CDR2 SNEGSKA (reference sequence). The CDR3 here is CSANSFKQRLMNTEAFF. The CDR3 DNA sequence: TGCAGTGCTAATTCGTTTAAGCAACGCCTCATGAACACTGAAGCTTTCTTT.

In its sample, this clonotype was seen a few times. The rearrangement joins TRBV20-1 to TRBJ2-7; maybe TRBD2 (6 bases). V was pared by 7 bases and J by 6 bases, with 16 bases between. The CDR3 contains 12 residues. The germline CDR1 and CDR2 sequences are DFQATT and SNEGSKA (reference sequence). In DNA, the CDR3 is TGCAGTGTCCCGGGAGACCTCTTCGAGCAGTACTTC. This codes for CSVPGDLFEQYF.

This clonotype was counted at least ten times. V usage is TRBV4-3 and J usage is TRBJ2-7, with D possibly TRBD2 on 6 matching bases. The germline V gene has CDR1 LGHNA and CDR2 YSLEER. Trimming shortened V by 1 base and J by 2 bases, and 6 bases separated the two germline ends. This CDR3 region has 13 residues. The CDR3 reads CASSQGTTYEQYF. CDR3 sequence (DNA): TGCGCCAGCAGCCAAGGGACTACCTACGAGCAGTACTTC.

Ten or more counts support this clonotype. The chain recombines TRBV7-2 with TRBJ1-5, with 11 bases matching TRBD1. Germline V gene data show CDR1 as SGHTA and CDR2 as FQGNSA. The CDR3 runs to 16 residues. V was clipped by 1 base and J by 4 bases; unmatched bases: 3. The CDR3 region is CASSLGTGGWNQPQHF. The DNA of the CDR3 is TGTGCCAGCAGCTTAGGGACAGGGGGCTGGAATCAGCCCCAGCATTTT.

V is TRBV19 and J is TRBJ1-4; D may be TRBD1 (6 bases). Per germline, CDR1 LNHDA and CDR2 SQIVND (reference sequence). The CDR3 totals 15 residues. V dropped 3 bases and J dropped 7 bases, with 15 bases sitting between them. CDR3 protein: CASSIYGGSGEKLFF. As DNA, the CDR3 is TGTGCCAGTAGTATCTACGGGGGCAGTGGTGAAAAACTGTTTTTT.

This chain's CDR3 is CASSLWAPGEMNTEAFF. In nucleotides, the CDR3 is TGTGCCAGCAGCCTATGGGCCCCGGGCGAGATGAACACTGAAGCTTTCTTT. The chain couples TRBV11-2 to TRBJ1-1; D uncertain. Germline V lookup: CDR1 SGHAT, CDR2 FQNNGV. Trimming removed 5 bases from V and 0 bases from J, with 19 bases in between. The CDR3 sequence is 17 residues long.

As to this clonotype: This may be a read error, as it is one base from a much larger clone. The chain uses TRBV23-1 and TRBJ2-5, with 13 bases fitting TRBD2. TRBV23-1 is flagged as an ORF with uncertain function. V was clipped by 0 bases and J by 5 bases; unmatched bases: 15. This CDR3 has 20 amino acids. For the CDR3, the DNA is TGCGCCAGCAGTCAATCGAACACTAGCGGGAGGGGAGATACCGAGGAGACCCAGTACTTC. Its protein is CASSQSNTSGRGDTEETQYF.

As to this clonotype: A read error may be the cause here, since a much bigger clone is one base away. This chain uses TRBV12-3 or TRBV12-4 with TRBJ2-4, with 8 bases identical to TRBD2. The CDR3 has 19 residues. As DNA, the CDR3 is TGTGCCAGCACGGGCCCGATTAGCGGGATGGAACTAGCCAAAGACATTCAGTACTTC. Encoded protein: CASTGPISGMELAKDIQYF.

With respect to this clonotype: This sequence may be a read error, since a much larger clone differs from it by one base. This chain links TRBV6-1 with TRBJ2-3, with D tentatively TRBD1 (5 bases). Trimming stripped 3 bases from V and 4 bases from J, with 14 bases between. Germline values: CDR1 MNHNS, CDR2 SASEGT. The CDR3 is 15 amino acids. CDR3 bases: TGTGCCAGCAGTGATGTCAGGGAAGCCGCAGATACGCAGTATTTT. Its translation: CASSDVREAADTQYF.

Turning to this clonotype: A read error may be the cause here, since a much bigger clone is one base away. The chain combines TRBV9 with TRBJ1-1; TRBD1 aligns across 10 bases. Trimming took 3 bases from V and 4 from J; bases not matched to a gene: 6. The germline CDR1 and CDR2 sequences are SGDLS and YYNGEE. The CDR3 is 15 amino acids. The CDR3 nucleotides read TGTGCCAGCAGCGGGCAAGGACAGGGGGGCACTGAAGCTTTCTTT. Translated, it gives CASSGQGQGGTEAFF. The full variable domain, rest sourced from reference TRBV9 and TRBJ1-1, is DSGVTQTPKHLITATGQRVTLRCSPRSGDLSVYWYQQSLDQGLQFLIQYYNGEERAKGNILERFSAQQFPDLHSELNLSSLELGDSALYFCASSGQGQGGTEAFFGQGTRLTVV.

This clonotype was seen at least ten times. The chain uses TRBV7-9 and TRBJ2-7; D perhaps matches TRBD1 (5 bases). CDR3 length: 14 amino acids. Trimming took off 10 bases at V and 2 bases at J, with 18 bases between the two ends. Germline values: CDR1 SEHNR, CDR2 FQNEAQ (reference sequence). The CDR3 reads CATDSAQDTYEQYF. CDR3 coding DNA: TGTGCCACCGACTCGGCCCAGGACACCTACGAGCAGTACTTC.

This clonotype was recorded many times. This chain uses TRBV5-3 with TRBJ2-1; no clear D gene. TRBV5-3 is recorded as an ORF, its role being uncertain. This CDR3 contains 14 residues. Trimming took off 4 bases at V and 15 bases at J, with 23 bases between the two ends. CDR3 nucleotides: TGTGCCAGAAGCCCAAGGCAAGTAGTCCCAAAGAGGTTCTTC. It yields the protein CARSPRQVVPKRFF.

This clonotype was seen repeatedly, ten times or more. The gene calls are TRBV30 and TRBJ2-1; D gene ambiguous. V lost 3 bases and J lost 7, with 10 bases in between. CDR1 and CDR2 (germline): GTSNPN, SVGIG (reference sequence). The CDR3 is 12 residues long. This chain's CDR3 is CAWSAVKNEQFF. The DNA of the CDR3 is TGTGCCTGGAGCGCGGTCAAGAATGAGCAGTTCTTC.

About this clonotype: Compared with germline, one end of the junction differs, possibly owing to a read error. The chain links TRBV28 to TRBJ1-1; TRBD1 is a possible D gene (5 bases). The CDR3 contains 16 residues. The germline V gene encodes CDR1 MDHEN and CDR2 SYDVKM. CDR3 loop: CASGFAFGQGDTEAFF. The CDR3 nucleotides are TGTGCCAGCGGTTTCGCTTTCGGGCAGGGAGACACTGAAGCTTTCTTT.

Concerning this clonotype: A much larger clonotype is one base distant, so this may be a read error. The rearrangement uses TRBV20-1 and TRBJ1-4; D is undetermined. Germline V gene data show CDR1 as DFQATT and CDR2 as SNEGSKA (reference sequence). V was pared by 3 bases and J by 10 bases, with 15 bases between. The length of the CDR3 is 13 residues. The CDR3 DNA is TGCAGTGCTAGTGAGGGCCGAGGTGGAAAACTGTTTTTT. Protein sequence: CSASEGRGGKLFF.

The table lists this clonotype with many counts. The chain uses TRBV28 and TRBJ2-4, with 7 bases identical to TRBD2. The CDR3 sequence is 14 residues long. Looked up from germline, CDR1 is MDHEN and CDR2 is SYDVKM. V shed 3 bases, J shed 11 bases, and the junction held 10 bases outside the gene matches. The CDR3 reads CASSFNAGALVQYF. CDR3 in DNA: TGTGCCAGCAGTTTTAACGCGGGAGCCTTAGTTCAGTACTTC.

This chain links TRBV9 with TRBJ2-7; 7 nucleotides match TRBD1. Trimming cost V 0 bases and J 3 bases; bases outside gene matches: 6. This CDR3 comprises 15 residues. Germline values: CDR1 SGDLS, CDR2 YYNGEE. The CDR3 sequence is CASSVGTGVSYEQYF. CDR3 coding DNA: TGTGCCAGCAGCGTAGGGACAGGAGTCAGCTACGAGCAGTACTTC.

This clonotype was detected ten times or more. V usage is TRBV7-9 and J usage is TRBJ2-2; D call uncertain. The germline V gene encodes CDR1 SEHNR and CDR2 FQNEAQ (reference sequence). The CDR3 is made up of 15 amino acids. The V and J ends lost 6 bases and 4 bases respectively, with 15 bases between them. CDR3 amino acids: CASSPRAPSTGELFF. The CDR3 DNA is TGTGCCAGCAGTCCTCGGGCCCCCAGCACCGGGGAGCTGTTTTTT.

The chain recombines TRBV20-1 with TRBJ1-1; maybe TRBD1 (5 bases). CDR3 size: 16 residues. With 3 bases removed from V and 4 bases from J, the gap between germline ends came to 21 bases. Germline-derived CDR1 and CDR2 are DFQATT and SNEGSKA (reference sequence). CDR3 nucleotides: TGCAGTGCTAGCAGTCGAAGGGGCGCCGGGGGCACTGAAGCTTTCTTT. It yields the protein CSASSRRGAGGTEAFF.

This clonotype was counted between two and nine times. The V gene is TRBV29-1, the J gene TRBJ1-1, with 7 positions matching TRBD1. The CDR3 is made up of 14 amino acids. Germline loops: CDR1 SQVTM, CDR2 ANQGSEA. The V segment lost 3 bases and the J segment 0 bases; nucleotides outside the gene matches: 4. The CDR3 region has the DNA TGCAGCGTTGAGACAGGGAATATGAACACTGAAGCTTTCTTT. Protein product: CSVETGNMNTEAFF.

This clonotype was recorded at least ten times. CDR3 sequence reads: CASRYGLGTDTQYF. CDR3 DNA: TGTGCCAGCAGATATGGACTCGGCACAGATACGCAGTATTTT. This chain connects TRBV6-5 to TRBJ2-3, with D maybe TRBD2 (5 bases). This CDR3 contains 14 residues. Deletions cut 6 bases from V and 1 base from J, with 11 bases between. Germline values: CDR1 MNHEY, CDR2 SVGAGI.

Concerning this clonotype: A much larger clone lies a single base off, so this may be a read error. The chain has TRBV28 and TRBJ2-5; no reliable D call. V was trimmed by 3 bases and J by 5 bases, leaving 10 bases between them. Germline V gives CDR1 MDHEN, CDR2 SYDVKM. The CDR3 has 13 residues. DNA for the CDR3: TGTGCCAGCAGTTTGATAGTATATGAGACCCAGTACTTC. Residues: CASSLIVYETQYF.

Turning to this clonotype: A much larger clonotype is one base distant, so this may be a read error. The chain uses TRBV5-4 and TRBJ2-7; tentative D call: TRBD2 (7 bases). This CDR3 contains 15 residues. CDR1 is SGHNT, CDR2 YYREEE, per germline (reference sequence). V was pared by 0 bases and J by 0 bases, with 10 bases between. In nucleotides, the CDR3 is TGTGCCAGCAGCTTGGAAGGGGGGGTCTCCTACGAGCAGTACTTC. Its protein is CASSLEGGVSYEQYF.

This clonotype was counted ten times or more. The genes are TRBV2 and TRBJ2-7; D is ambiguous. This CDR3 region has 14 residues. Looked up from germline, CDR1 is SNHLY and CDR2 is FYNNEI. V was shortened by 3 bases and J by 0 bases, with 9 bases between the two germline ends. CDR3 sequence reads: CASSDRVSSYEQYF. In DNA form, the CDR3 reads TGTGCCAGCAGTGACCGAGTAAGCTCCTACGAGCAGTACTTC.

This clonotype showed up many times. This rearrangement joins TRBV18 to TRBJ2-3; D not resolved. The V and J ends lost 0 bases and 0 bases respectively, with 10 bases between them. Germline CDR1 is KGHSH and CDR2 is LQKENI. This CDR3 is 16 amino acids long. CDR3 sequence reads: CASSPPSSVSTDTQYF. CDR3 coding DNA: TGTGCCAGCTCACCACCTTCGTCGGTGAGCACAGATACGCAGTATTTT.

This clonotype was counted a few times. The gene calls are TRBV7-3 and TRBJ2-2; D is ambiguous. The CDR3 contains 17 residues. Germline loops: CDR1 SGHTA, CDR2 FQGTGA. V was trimmed by 5 bases and J by 0 bases, leaving 16 bases between them. The CDR3 DNA reads TGTGCCAGCAGCCCTTCGAAAATGTTCGCGAACACCGGGGAGCTGTTTTTT. Protein product: CASSPSKMFANTGELFF.

This clonotype was counted at least ten times. The V and J genes are TRBV9 and TRBJ2-3; D uncertain. From germline, CDR1 is SGDLS and CDR2 YYNGEE. V shed 3 bases and J shed 2 bases, with 4 bases lying between them. The CDR3 covers 12 residues. The CDR3 DNA reads as TGTGCCAGCAGCGCAGACACAGATACGCAGTATTTT. This gives the protein CASSADTDTQYF. The full variable domain, its missing parts supplied by reference TRBV9 and TRBJ2-3, is DSGVTQTPKHLITATGQRVTLRCSPRSGDLSVYWYQQSLDQGLQFLIQYYNGEERAKGNILERFSAQQFPDLHSELNLSSLELGDSALYFCASSADTDTQYFGPGTRLTVL.

This clonotype was observed a few times. The V call is TRBV27, the J call TRBJ2-7; maybe TRBD2 (6 bases). The CDR3 loop spans 14 amino acids. Germline V lookup: CDR1 MNHEY, CDR2 SMNVEV (reference sequence). V dropped 6 bases and J dropped 4 bases, with 16 bases sitting between them. For the CDR3, the DNA is TGTGCCAGCAGCCCGGGACTCAACATATACGAGCAGTACTTC. Translated: CASSPGLNIYEQYF.